This T cell receptor beta chain is drawn from a study of identical twins. Trimming cost V 4 bases and J 5 bases; bases outside gene matches: 2. CDR3 length: 14 amino acids. Germline values: CDR1 DFQATT, CDR2 SNEGSKA (reference sequence). MiXCR was run by TCRdb on the 5' RACE reads, yielding one entry per CDR3 protein. The sample comprises 450,000 or so distinct CDR3 sequences, less than 25% of which are singletons, and 2.5% to 3.5% rests with the top ten. The same sample was also studied in work on T cells expressing NK-cell markers. According to that study: The TCR beta repertoires originated in sorted CD3+CD56+NKG2C+, CD3+CD56+NKG2C- and CD3+CD56-NKG2C+ T cells. Sorting in several experiments was restricted by an anti-gamma-delta TCR antibody to alpha-beta TCR T cells.

The sample consisted of CD4+ T cells sorted from blood. This clonotype was sampled from a woman in her late teens or twenties in good health. The V and J genes are TRBV20-1 and TRBJ2-1; TRBD2 matches at 13 bases. Written as DNA, the CDR3 is TGCAGTGCTAAAGGACTAGCGGGGGACAATGAGCAGTTCTTC. Translation gives CSAKGLAGDNEQFF.